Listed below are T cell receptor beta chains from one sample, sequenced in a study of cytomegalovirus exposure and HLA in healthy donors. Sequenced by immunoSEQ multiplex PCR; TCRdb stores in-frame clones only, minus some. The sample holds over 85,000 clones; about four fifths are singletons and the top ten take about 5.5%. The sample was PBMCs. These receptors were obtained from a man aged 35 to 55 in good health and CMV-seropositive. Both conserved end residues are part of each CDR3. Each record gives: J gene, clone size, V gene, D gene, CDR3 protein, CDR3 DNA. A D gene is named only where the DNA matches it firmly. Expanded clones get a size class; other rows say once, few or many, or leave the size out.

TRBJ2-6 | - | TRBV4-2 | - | CASSRLITGAGANVLTF | TGTGCCAGCAGCCGCCTCATTACGGGAGCTGGGGCCAACGTCCTGACTTTC
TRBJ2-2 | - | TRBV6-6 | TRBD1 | CASSYGPGQASGELFF | TGTGCCAGCAGTTACGGCCCGGGACAGGCGTCCGGGGAGCTGTTTTTT
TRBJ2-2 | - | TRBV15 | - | CATSRDQTGANTGELFF | TGTGCCACCAGCAGAGATCAGACAGGTGCCAACACCGGGGAGCTGTTTTTT
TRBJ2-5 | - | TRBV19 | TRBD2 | CASSPWVAGSGETQYF | TGTGCCAGTAGTCCGTGGGTAGCGGGATCTGGGGAGACCCAGTACTTC
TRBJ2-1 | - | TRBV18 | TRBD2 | CASSPGSSGVNNEQFF | TGTGCCAGCTCACCGGGATCTAGCGGGGTTAACAATGAGCAGTTCTTC
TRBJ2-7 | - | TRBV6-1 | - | CASSSHKSILDEQYF | TGTGCCAGCAGTTCCCACAAATCGATCCTCGACGAGCAGTACTTC
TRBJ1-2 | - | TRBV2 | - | CARAPRVREYGYTF | TGTGCCAGAGCACCAAGAGTCAGGGAATATGGCTACACCTTC
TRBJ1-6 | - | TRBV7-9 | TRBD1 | CASSSQGTANSPLHF | TGTGCCAGCAGTTCTCAAGGGACAGCCAATTCACCCCTCCACTTT
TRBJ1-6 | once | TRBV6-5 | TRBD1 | CASRAGGGYNSPLHF | TGTGCCAGCAGAGCAGGGGGCGGTTATAATTCACCCCTCCACTTT
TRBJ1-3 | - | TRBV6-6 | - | CASSPSASSGNTIYF | TGTGCCAGCAGCCCCAGCGCGAGCTCTGGAAACACCATATATTTT
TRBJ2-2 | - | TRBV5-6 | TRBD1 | CASSRTGVPTGELFF | TGTGCCAGCAGCAGAACAGGGGTTCCGACCGGGGAGCTGTTTTTT
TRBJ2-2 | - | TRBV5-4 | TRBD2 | CASSRGGEGTGELFF | TGTGCCAGCAGCCGGGGGGGGGAAGGCACCGGGGAGCTGTTTTTT
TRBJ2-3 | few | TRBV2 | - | CASSEISRGSTDTQYF | TGTGCCAGCAGTGAAATTTCCCGGGGGAGCACAGATACGCAGTATTTT
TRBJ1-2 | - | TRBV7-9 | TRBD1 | CASVPGQGSYGYTF | TGTGCCAGCGTACCGGGACAGGGTAGCTATGGCTACACCTTC
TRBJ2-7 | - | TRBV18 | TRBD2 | CASSPTSGRGNEQYF | TGTGCCAGCTCACCAACTAGCGGGAGAGGCAACGAGCAGTACTTC
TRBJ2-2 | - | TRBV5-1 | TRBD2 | CASSNLAGGNTGELFF | TGCGCCAGCAGTAATCTAGCGGGGGGGAACACCGGGGAGCTGTTTTTT
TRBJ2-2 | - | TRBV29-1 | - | CSVEARGSTGELFF | TGCAGCGTTGAAGCCCGGGGATCCACCGGGGAGCTGTTTTTT
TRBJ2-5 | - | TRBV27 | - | CASSPTREETQYF | TGTGCCAGCAGTCCTACTAGGGAAGAGACCCAGTACTTC
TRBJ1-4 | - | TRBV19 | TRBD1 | CASSIMGGQGSEKLFF | TGTGCCAGTAGTATAATGGGGGGACAGGGCAGCGAAAAACTGTTTTTT
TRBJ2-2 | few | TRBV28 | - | CASSHFGGSGELFF | TGTGCCAGCAGTCACTTCGGGGGATCCGGGGAGCTGTTTTTT
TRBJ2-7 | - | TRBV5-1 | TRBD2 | CASSSGLAGSYEQYF | TGCGCCAGCAGCTCGGGACTAGCGGGTTCCTACGAGCAGTACTTC
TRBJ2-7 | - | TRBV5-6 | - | CASSLKRGEQYF | TGTGCCAGCAGCTTGAAGCGAGGCGAGCAGTACTTC
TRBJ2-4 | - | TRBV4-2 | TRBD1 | CASSQEPSGTATSTKNIQYF | TGTGCCAGCAGCCAAGAGCCCTCCGGGACAGCCACTTCAACCAAAAACATTCAGTACTTC
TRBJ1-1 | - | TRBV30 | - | CAWSVWSGGVEAFF | TGTGCCTGGAGTGTATGGTCGGGGGGCGTTGAAGCTTTCTTT
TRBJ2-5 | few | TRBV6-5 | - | CASSSWGRGTQYF | TGTGCCAGCAGTTCCTGGGGTCGGGGAACCCAGTACTTC
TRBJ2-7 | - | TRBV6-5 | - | CASSLGGPDYEQYF | TGTGCCAGCAGTCTCGGCGGGCCAGACTACGAGCAGTACTTC
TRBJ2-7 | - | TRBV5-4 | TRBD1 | CASSGRGPAYEQYF | TGTGCCAGCAGCGGCAGGGGGCCCGCCTACGAGCAGTACTTC
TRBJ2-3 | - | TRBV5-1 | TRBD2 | CASSLGLAVGTDTQYF | TGCGCCAGCAGCCTGGGACTAGCGGTGGGGACAGATACGCAGTATTTT
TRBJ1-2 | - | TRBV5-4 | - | CASSSQAVLFGYTF | TGTGCCAGCAGCTCCCAGGCAGTTCTCTTTGGCTACACCTTC
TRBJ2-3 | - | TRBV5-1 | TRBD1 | CASSLTGTGADTQYF | TGCGCCAGCAGCTTGACCGGGACAGGGGCAGATACGCAGTATTTT
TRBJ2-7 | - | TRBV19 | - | CASTSSFRGPYEQYF | TGTGCCAGTACTTCCTCCTTCCGGGGTCCATACGAGCAGTACTTC